This paragraph reports one T cell receptor (beta chain). The antigen is not known. These data come from a study of cytomegalovirus exposure and HLA in healthy donors. Study-wide results and caveats: Around 18,000 TCR beta sequences were associated with HLA alleles at 0.05 false discovery rate in a later analysis.

The CDR3 loop spans 12 amino acids. The germline V gene encodes CDR1 SQVTM and CDR2 ANQGSEA. V was shortened by 6 bases and J by 3 bases, with 11 bases between the two germline ends. The PCR used 60 Vbeta and 13 Jbeta primers. Profiled with immunoSEQ multiplex PCR; TCRdb holds only in-frame clones, not every one. Among 90,000 to 100,000 clones listed, approximately 76% were seen once. The chain employs TRBV29-1 and TRBJ1-2; TRBD1 might be the D (6 bases). This receptor was taken from a woman aged 55-70 years in good health and CMV-seropositive. Sequenced: PBMCs. DNA of the CDR3: TGCAGCGTCCTTGAGGGGGACTATGGCTACACCTTC. This encodes CSVLEGDYGYTF.